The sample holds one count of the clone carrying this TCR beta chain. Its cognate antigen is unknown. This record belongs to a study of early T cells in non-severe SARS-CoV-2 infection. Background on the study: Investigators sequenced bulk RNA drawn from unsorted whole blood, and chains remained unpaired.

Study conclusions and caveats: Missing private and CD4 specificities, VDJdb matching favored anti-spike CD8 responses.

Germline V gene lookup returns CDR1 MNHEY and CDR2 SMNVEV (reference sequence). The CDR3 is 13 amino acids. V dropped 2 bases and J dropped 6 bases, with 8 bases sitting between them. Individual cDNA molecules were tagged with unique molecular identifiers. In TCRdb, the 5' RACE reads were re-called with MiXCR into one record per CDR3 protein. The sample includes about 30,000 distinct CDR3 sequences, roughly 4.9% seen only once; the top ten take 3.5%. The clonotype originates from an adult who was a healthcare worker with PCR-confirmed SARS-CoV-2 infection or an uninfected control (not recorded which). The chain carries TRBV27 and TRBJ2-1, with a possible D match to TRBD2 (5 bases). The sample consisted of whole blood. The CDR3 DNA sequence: TGTGCCAGCAGTTTACTAGAGGGCAATGAGCAGTTCTTC. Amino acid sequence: CASSLLEGNEQFF.